The 18 T cell receptor beta chains below all came from one sample that was sequenced in a study of T cell responses to AZD1222 COVID-19 vaccine. The repertoire was sequenced with immunoSEQ multiplex PCR; TCRdb's copy has only in-frame clones and lacks some. Of over 100,000 clones in the sample, 90% were seen once. Source: peripheral blood, taken on day 0 of AZD1222 vaccination. The receptors were sampled from an adult in good health.

The chain employs TRBV5-6 and TRBJ2-7; TRBD1 matches at 8 bases. V gave up 3 bases and J gave up 6 bases; unmatched junction bases: 11. From germline, CDR1 is SGHDT and CDR2 YYEEEE. This CDR3 spans 15 amino acids. This CDR3 reads CASSYRDRIGREQYF. The CDR3 DNA follows: TGTGCCAGCAGCTACCGGGACAGGATAGGTCGCGAGCAGTACTTC. The full variable domain, rest sourced from reference TRBV5-6 and TRBJ2-7, is DAGVTQSPTHLIKTRGQQVTLRCSPKSGHDTVSWYQQALGQGPQFIFQYYEEEERQRGNFPDRFSGHQFPNYSSELNVNALLLGDSALYLCASSYRDRIGREQYFGPGTRLTVT.

The V call is TRBV13, the J call TRBJ2-2, with D perhaps matching TRBD1 or TRBD2 (6 bases each). The CDR3 contains 14 residues. The germline gives CDR1 PRHDT, CDR2 FYEKMQ (reference sequence). V was trimmed by 6 bases and J by 6 bases, leaving 14 bases between them. The CDR3 is CASSQGGLAGELFF. CDR3 sequence (DNA): TGTGCCAGCAGTCAAGGGGGGCTCGCCGGGGAGCTGTTTTTT.

The chain combines TRBV5-6 with TRBJ2-2; D is unresolved. CDR1 and CDR2 (germline): SGHDT, YYEEEE. CDR3 length: 14 residues. Trimming shortened V by 0 bases and J by 6 bases, and 9 bases separated the two germline ends. The CDR3 spells CASSLVVGSGELFF. Written as DNA, the CDR3 is TGTGCCAGCAGCTTGGTAGTGGGATCCGGGGAGCTGTTTTTT.

J is TRBJ1-3 and V is TRBV19, with TRBD1 as a possible D gene (5 bases). Germline lookup yields CDR1 LNHDA and CDR2 SQIVND (reference sequence). The CDR3 is 14 amino acids. Trimming left V 8 bases short and J 2 bases short, with 13 bases between. The CDR3 DNA is TGTGCCAGTCCTTTGGGAGGGGCTGGAAACACCATATATTTT. It translates to CASPLGGAGNTIYF. The variable domain in full, completed from reference TRBV19 and TRBJ1-3, reads DGGITQSPKYLFRKEGQNVTLSCEQNLNHDAMYWYRQDPGQGLRLIYYSQIVNDFQKGDIAEGYSVSREKKESFPLTVTSAQKNPTAFYLCASPLGGAGNTIYFGEGSWLTVV.

V gene TRBV28 combines with J gene TRBJ2-7; no clear D. The CDR3 totals 12 residues. CDR1 is MDHEN and CDR2 is SYDVKM in the germline V gene. Trimming removed 2 bases at V and 4 bases at J, with 6 bases between. The CDR3 region is CASSLVAYEQYF. CDR3 nucleotide sequence: TGTGCCAGCAGTTTAGTTGCATACGAGCAGTACTTC. The full variable domain, completed using reference TRBV28 and TRBJ2-7, is DVKVTQSSRYLVKRTGEKVFLECVQDMDHENMFWYRQDPGLGLRLIYFSYDVKMKEKGDIPEGYSVSREKKERFSLILESASTNQTSMYLCASSLVAYEQYFGPGTRLTVT.

Written as DNA, the CDR3 is TGTGCCAGTAGTATGGGGACAGGGAAATCTTACGAGCAGTACTTC. As protein: CASSMGTGKSYEQYF. V is TRBV19 and J is TRBJ2-7, with 9 positions matching TRBD1. Looked up from germline, CDR1 is LNHDA and CDR2 is SQIVND (reference sequence). V was clipped by 3 bases and J by 4 bases; unmatched bases: 7. The CDR3 sequence is 15 residues long.

The sample holds a few counts of this clone. This chain joins TRBV11-2 and TRBJ2-3; D is unresolved. V was trimmed by 4 bases and J by 1 base, leaving 24 bases between them. The CDR3 length is 19 residues. In germline, CDR1 is SGHAT, CDR2 FQNNGV. In DNA, the CDR3 is TGTGCCAGCAGCTCCCACCCGGATGGGTCTCGAGAACGCACAGATACGCAGTATTTT. It is translated as CASSSHPDGSRERTDTQYF.

The chain couples TRBV7-3 to TRBJ1-5, with D maybe TRBD1 (6 bases). V gave up 2 bases and J gave up 7 bases, with 9 bases separating them. The CDR3 contains 13 residues. In germline, CDR1 is SGHTA, CDR2 FQGTGA. The CDR3: CASSLLDRQPQHF. The CDR3 bases are TGTGCCAGCAGCTTACTAGACAGGCAGCCCCAGCATTTT. Full variable domain (rest looked up from reference TRBV7-3 and TRBJ1-5): GAGVSQTPSNKVTEKGKYVELRCDPISGHTALYWYRQSLGQGPEFLIYFQGTGAADDSGLPNDRFFAVRPEGSVSTLKIQRTERGDSAVYLCASSLLDRQPQHFGDGTRLSIL.

The J gene is TRBJ1-6, the V gene TRBV6-6, with D uncertain. The CDR3 has 15 residues. Germline V gene sequence: CDR1 MNHNY, CDR2 SVGAGI (reference sequence). Trimming took 7 bases from V and 0 from J, leaving 10 bases between them. CDR3 in DNA: TGTGCCAGCAAAGAGGGCGTCTCCTATAATTCACCCCTCCACTTT. Protein: CASKEGVSYNSPLHF.

This clone was seen a few times. The V gene is TRBV7-8, the J gene TRBJ1-1; TRBD1 might be the D (5 bases). Germline V gene data show CDR1 as SGHVS and CDR2 as FQNEAQ. CDR3 length: 13 amino acids. Trimming cost V 1 base and J 6 bases, with 9 bases left between them. The CDR3 sequence is CASSLVGVSEAFF. DNA for the CDR3: TGTGCCAGCAGCTTAGTGGGGGTCTCTGAAGCTTTCTTT.

CDR3 region: CASSPDRRGGDTQYF. The CDR3 coding sequence is TGTGCCAGCAGCCCAGATAGAAGAGGGGGAGATACGCAGTATTTT. The chain carries TRBV7-2 and TRBJ2-3; D possibly corresponds to TRBD1 (6 bases). Germline assignment: CDR1 SGHTA and CDR2 FQGNSA. Trimming removed 5 bases from V and 5 bases from J, with 17 bases in between. The CDR3 extends over 15 amino acids. Variable domain in full (rest from reference TRBV7-2 and TRBJ2-3): GAGVSQSPSNKVTEKGKDVELRCDPISGHTALYWYRQSLGQGLEFLIYFQGNSAPDKSGLPSDRFSAERTGGSVSTLTIQRTQQEDSAVYLCASSPDRRGGDTQYFGPGTRLTVL.

The chain combines TRBV7-3 with TRBJ1-2; 8 bases match TRBD1. The CDR3 contains 15 residues. V lost 1 base, J lost 8 bases, and 9 bases stayed unmatched. In germline, CDR1 is SGHTA, CDR2 FQGTGA. CDR3 nucleotides: TGTGCCAGCAGCTTAAACGCCAGGGGGCAAGGAGGCTACACCTTC. Protein product: CASSLNARGQGGYTF. The full variable domain, in which reference TRBV7-3 and TRBJ1-2 provide the parts outside the CDR3, is GAGVSQTPSNKVTEKGKYVELRCDPISGHTALYWYRQSLGQGPEFLIYFQGTGAADDSGLPNDRFFAVRPEGSVSTLKIQRTERGDSAVYLCASSLNARGQGGYTFGSGTRLTVV.

This chain joins TRBV7-2 and TRBJ2-2, with D unresolved. This CDR3 comprises 12 residues. Germline V gives CDR1 SGHTA, CDR2 FQGNSA. The V and J ends lost 11 bases and 7 bases respectively, with 14 bases between them. The CDR3, as DNA: TGTGCCGGAGCCTTCGACGGCGGGGAGCTGTTTTTT. This codes for CAGAFDGGELFF.

The chain is built from TRBV10-1 and TRBJ1-5; 7 bases are shared with TRBD1. From germline, CDR1 is WNHNN and CDR2 SYGVQD (reference sequence). V trimming: 9 bases; J trimming: 9 bases; junction bases outside the gene matches: 14. CDR3 length equals 14 residues. As DNA, the CDR3 is TGCGCCAGTCGGGACAGCCCACAATCACTGCCCCAGCATTTT. Translating gives CASRDSPQSLPQHF.

The chain is built from TRBV5-8 and TRBJ1-1; TRBD1 is a possible D gene (6 bases). Trimming removed 3 bases at V and 0 bases at J, with 18 bases between. This CDR3 has 17 amino acids. CDR1 and CDR2 from the germline V gene are SGHTS and YDEGEE. CDR3 loop: CASSSGGFGGLNTEAFF. The CDR3 bases are TGTGCCAGCAGCTCGGGGGGCTTTGGCGGTTTGAACACTGAAGCTTTCTTT.

This chain links TRBV19 with TRBJ1-5, with 9 bases fitting TRBD1. Germline V CDR1 and CDR2: LNHDA, SQIVND (reference sequence). This CDR3 region has 17 residues. The ends lost 3 bases at V and 6 bases at J; junction bases unmatched: 12. The CDR3 spells CASSIPTGQGLGQPQHF. CDR3 DNA sequence: TGTGCCAGTAGTATTCCCACCGGACAGGGGTTAGGTCAGCCCCAGCATTTT.

This clone was detected only a few times. V gene TRBV30 combines with J gene TRBJ1-2; the D gene is possibly TRBD1 (5 bases). V lost 8 bases and J lost 7, with 14 bases in between. The CDR3 contains 11 residues. From germline, CDR1 is GTSNPN and CDR2 SVGIG (reference sequence). The CDR3 is CAHRTPSGYTF. The DNA of the CDR3 is TGTGCCCACCGGACACCCTCTGGCTACACCTTC.

The rearrangement joins TRBV7-9 to TRBJ2-7; 7 nucleotides match TRBD2. CDR1 is SEHNR, CDR2 FQNEAQ, per germline (reference sequence). This CDR3 is 16 amino acids long. The junction had 13 bases not matched to a gene; V was cut back by 4 bases and J by 4 bases. For the CDR3, the DNA is TGTGCCAGCAGCTGGCCCCCCGGACTAGTAGAATACGAGCAGTACTTC. This encodes CASSWPPGLVEYEQYF. The full variable domain, its missing parts supplied by reference TRBV7-9 and TRBJ2-7, is DTGVSQNPRHKITKRGQNVTFRCDPISEHNRLYWYRQTLGQGPEFLTYFQNEAQLEKSRLLSDRFSAERPKGSFSTLEIQRTEQGDSAMYLCASSWPPGLVEYEQYFGPGTRLTVT.